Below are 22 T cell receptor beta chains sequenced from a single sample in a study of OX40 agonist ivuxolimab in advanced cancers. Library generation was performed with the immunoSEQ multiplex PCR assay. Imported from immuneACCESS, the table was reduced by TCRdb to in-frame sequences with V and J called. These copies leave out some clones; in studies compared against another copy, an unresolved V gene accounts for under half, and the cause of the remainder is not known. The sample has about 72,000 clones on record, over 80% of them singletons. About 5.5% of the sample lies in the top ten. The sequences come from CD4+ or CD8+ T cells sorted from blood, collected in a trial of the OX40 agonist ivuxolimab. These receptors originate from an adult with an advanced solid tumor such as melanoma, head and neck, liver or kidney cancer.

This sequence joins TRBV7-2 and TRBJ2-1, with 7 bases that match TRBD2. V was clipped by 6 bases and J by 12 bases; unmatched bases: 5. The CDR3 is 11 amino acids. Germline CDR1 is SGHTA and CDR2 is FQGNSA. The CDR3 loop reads CASSFTGGQFF. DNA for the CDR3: TGTGCCAGCAGTTTTACGGGGGGGCAGTTCTTC.

For the CDR3, the DNA is TGTGCCAGCAGCTTAGTTCGGTTGGACAGCACCAAAAACATTCAGTACTTC. As protein: CASSLVRLDSTKNIQYF. The chain has TRBV11-2 and TRBJ2-4; weak D call: TRBD1 (6 bases). This CDR3 has 17 residues. CDR1 SGHAT and CDR2 FQNNGV come from the germline V gene. V was cut by 1 base and J by 2 bases, with 15 bases left in between. Full variable domain (rest looked up from reference TRBV11-2 and TRBJ2-4): EAGVAQSPRYKIIEKRQSVAFWCNPISGHATLYWYQQILGQGPKLLIQFQNNGVVDDSQLPKDRFSAERLKGVDSTLKIQPAKLEDSAVYLCASSLVRLDSTKNIQYFGAGTRLSVL.

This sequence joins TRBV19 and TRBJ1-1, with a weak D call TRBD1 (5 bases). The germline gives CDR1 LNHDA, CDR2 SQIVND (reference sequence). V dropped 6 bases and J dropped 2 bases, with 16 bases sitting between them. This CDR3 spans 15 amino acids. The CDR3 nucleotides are TGTGCCAGTAGGAGGGGAGCAGGGCTCAACACTGAAGCTTTCTTT. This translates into CASRRGAGLNTEAFF.

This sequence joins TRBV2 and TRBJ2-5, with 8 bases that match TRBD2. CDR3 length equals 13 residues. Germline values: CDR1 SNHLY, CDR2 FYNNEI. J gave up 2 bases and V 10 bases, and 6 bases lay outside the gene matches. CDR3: CAIELAEQETQYF. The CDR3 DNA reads TGTGCCATCGAACTAGCGGAACAAGAGACCCAGTACTTC.

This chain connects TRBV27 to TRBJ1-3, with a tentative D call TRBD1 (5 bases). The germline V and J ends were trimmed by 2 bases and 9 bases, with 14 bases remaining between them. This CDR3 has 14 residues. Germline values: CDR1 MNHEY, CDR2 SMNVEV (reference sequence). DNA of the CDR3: TGTGCCAGCAGTTTAAGGAGGGGATGGGGCACCATATATTTT. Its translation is CASSLRRGWGTIYF.

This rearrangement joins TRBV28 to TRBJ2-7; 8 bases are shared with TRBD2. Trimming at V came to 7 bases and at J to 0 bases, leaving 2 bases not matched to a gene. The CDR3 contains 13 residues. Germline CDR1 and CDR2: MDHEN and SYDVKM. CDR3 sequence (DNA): TGTGCCAGCACGGGAGGGAGCTCCTACGAGCAGTACTTC. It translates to CASTGGSSYEQYF. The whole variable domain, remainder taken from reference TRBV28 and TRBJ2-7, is DVKVTQSSRYLVKRTGEKVFLECVQDMDHENMFWYRQDPGLGLRLIYFSYDVKMKEKGDIPEGYSVSREKKERFSLILESASTNQTSMYLCASTGGSSYEQYFGPGTRLTVT.

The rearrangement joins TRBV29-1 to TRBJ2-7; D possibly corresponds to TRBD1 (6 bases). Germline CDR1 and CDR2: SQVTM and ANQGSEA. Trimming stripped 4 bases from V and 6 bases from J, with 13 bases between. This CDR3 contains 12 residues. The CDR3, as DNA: TGCAGCGTTGCACCACAGGGTGGCGAGCAGTACTTC. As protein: CSVAPQGGEQYF.

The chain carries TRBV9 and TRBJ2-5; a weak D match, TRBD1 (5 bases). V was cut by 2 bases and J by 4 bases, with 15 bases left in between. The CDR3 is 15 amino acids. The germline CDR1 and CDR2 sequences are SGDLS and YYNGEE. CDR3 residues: CASSVQAGLTETQYF. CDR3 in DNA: TGTGCCAGCAGCGTTCAAGCAGGGTTAACAGAGACCCAGTACTTC.

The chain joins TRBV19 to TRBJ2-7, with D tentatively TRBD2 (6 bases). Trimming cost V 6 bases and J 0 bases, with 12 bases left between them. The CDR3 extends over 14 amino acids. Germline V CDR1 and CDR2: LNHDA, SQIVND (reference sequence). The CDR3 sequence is CASSTGVSSYEQYF. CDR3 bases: TGTGCCAGTAGCACGGGAGTAAGCTCCTACGAGCAGTACTTC.

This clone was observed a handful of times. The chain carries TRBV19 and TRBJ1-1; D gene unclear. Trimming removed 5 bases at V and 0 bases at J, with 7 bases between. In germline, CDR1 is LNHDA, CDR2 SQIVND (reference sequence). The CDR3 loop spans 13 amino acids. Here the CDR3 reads CASSYTVNTEAFF. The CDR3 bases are TGTGCCAGTAGTTACACAGTGAACACTGAAGCTTTCTTT.

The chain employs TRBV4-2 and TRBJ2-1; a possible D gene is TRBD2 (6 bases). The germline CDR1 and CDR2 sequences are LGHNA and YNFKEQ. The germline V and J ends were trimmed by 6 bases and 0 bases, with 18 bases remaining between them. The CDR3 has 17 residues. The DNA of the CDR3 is TGTGCCAGCAGTCTAGATGTAATAGCGGACTCCTACAATGAGCAGTTCTTC. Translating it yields CASSLDVIADSYNEQFF.

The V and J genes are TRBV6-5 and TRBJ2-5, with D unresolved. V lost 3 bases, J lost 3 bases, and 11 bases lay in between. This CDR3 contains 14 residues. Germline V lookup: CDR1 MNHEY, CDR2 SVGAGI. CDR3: CASSYSGFKETQYF. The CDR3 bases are TGTGCCAGCAGTTATTCCGGGTTCAAAGAGACCCAGTACTTC.

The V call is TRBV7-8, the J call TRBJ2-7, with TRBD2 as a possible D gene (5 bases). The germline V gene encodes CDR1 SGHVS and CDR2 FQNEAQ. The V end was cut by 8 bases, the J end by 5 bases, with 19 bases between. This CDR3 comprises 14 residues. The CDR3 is CASRIEGKRDEQYF. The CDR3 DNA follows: TGTGCCAGCCGGATTGAGGGCAAACGGGACGAGCAGTACTTC.

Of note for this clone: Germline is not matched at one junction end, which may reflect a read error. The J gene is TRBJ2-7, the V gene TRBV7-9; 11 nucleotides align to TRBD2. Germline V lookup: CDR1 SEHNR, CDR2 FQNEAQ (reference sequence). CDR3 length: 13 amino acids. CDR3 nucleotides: TGTGCCAGCAGCTTAGCTAGCGGGAGGGCCCGGGCCTTC. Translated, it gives CASSLASGRARAF. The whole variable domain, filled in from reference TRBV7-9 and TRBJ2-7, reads DTGVSQNPRHKITKRGQNVTFRCDPISEHNRLYWYRQTLGQGPEFLTYFQNEAQLEKSRLLSDRFSAERPKGSFSTLEIQRTEQGDSAMYLCASSLASGRARAFGPGTRLTVT.

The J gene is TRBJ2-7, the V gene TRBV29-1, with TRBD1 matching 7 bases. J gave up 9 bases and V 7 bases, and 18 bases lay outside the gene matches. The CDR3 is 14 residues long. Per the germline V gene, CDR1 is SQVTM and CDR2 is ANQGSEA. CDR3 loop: CSAGIPGQLALQYF. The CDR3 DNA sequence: TGCAGCGCTGGCATACCGGGACAGCTCGCGTTGCAGTACTTC.

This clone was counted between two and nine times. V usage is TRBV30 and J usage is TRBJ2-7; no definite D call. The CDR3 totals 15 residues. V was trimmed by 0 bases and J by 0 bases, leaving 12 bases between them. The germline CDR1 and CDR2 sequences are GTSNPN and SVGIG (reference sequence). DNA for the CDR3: TGTGCCTGGAGTGTAAACCAGGCGTACTCCTACGAGCAGTACTTC. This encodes CAWSVNQAYSYEQYF.

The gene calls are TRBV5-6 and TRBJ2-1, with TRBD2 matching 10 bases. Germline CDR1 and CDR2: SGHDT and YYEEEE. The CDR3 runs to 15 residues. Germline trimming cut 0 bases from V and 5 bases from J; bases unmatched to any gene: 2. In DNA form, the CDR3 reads TGTGCCAGCAGCTTGGGACTAGCGGGTGACAATGAGCAGTTCTTC. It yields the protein CASSLGLAGDNEQFF. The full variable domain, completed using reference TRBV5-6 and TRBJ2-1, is DAGVTQSPTHLIKTRGQQVTLRCSPKSGHDTVSWYQQALGQGPQFIFQYYEEEERQRGNFPDRFSGHQFPNYSSELNVNALLLGDSALYLCASSLGLAGDNEQFFGPGTRLTVL.

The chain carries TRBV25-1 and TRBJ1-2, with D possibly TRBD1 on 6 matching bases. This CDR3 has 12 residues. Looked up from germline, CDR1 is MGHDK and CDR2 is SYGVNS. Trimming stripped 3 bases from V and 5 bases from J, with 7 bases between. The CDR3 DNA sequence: TGTGCCAGCAGTGAGGACAGATATGGCTACACCTTC. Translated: CASSEDRYGYTF.

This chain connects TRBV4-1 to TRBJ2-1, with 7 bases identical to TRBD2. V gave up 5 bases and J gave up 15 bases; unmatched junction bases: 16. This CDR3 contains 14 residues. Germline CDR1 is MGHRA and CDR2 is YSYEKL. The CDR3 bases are TGCGCCAGCAGCTTAGCGGGTCAAACGAACCAGCGGTTCTTC. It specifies CASSLAGQTNQRFF.

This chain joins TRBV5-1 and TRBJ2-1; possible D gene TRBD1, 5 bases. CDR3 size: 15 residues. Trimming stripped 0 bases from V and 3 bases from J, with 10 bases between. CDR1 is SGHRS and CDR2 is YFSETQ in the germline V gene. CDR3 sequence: CASSLGVTDYNEQFF. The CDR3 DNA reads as TGCGCCAGCAGCTTGGGAGTGACAGACTACAATGAGCAGTTCTTC.

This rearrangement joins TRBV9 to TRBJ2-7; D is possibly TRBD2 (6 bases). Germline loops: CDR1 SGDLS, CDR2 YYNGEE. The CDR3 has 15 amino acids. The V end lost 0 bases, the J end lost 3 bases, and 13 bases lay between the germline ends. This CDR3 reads CASSVDISGSYEQYF. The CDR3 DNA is TGTGCCAGCAGCGTAGATATTAGCGGAAGCTACGAGCAGTACTTC.

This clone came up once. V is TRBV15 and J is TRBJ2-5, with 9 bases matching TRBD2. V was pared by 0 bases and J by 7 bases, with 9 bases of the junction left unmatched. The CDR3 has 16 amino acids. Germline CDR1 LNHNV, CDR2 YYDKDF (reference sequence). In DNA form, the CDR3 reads TGTGCCACCAGCAGAGATCTGAGTAGCGGGAGAGTGACCCAGTACTTC. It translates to CATSRDLSSGRVTQYF.